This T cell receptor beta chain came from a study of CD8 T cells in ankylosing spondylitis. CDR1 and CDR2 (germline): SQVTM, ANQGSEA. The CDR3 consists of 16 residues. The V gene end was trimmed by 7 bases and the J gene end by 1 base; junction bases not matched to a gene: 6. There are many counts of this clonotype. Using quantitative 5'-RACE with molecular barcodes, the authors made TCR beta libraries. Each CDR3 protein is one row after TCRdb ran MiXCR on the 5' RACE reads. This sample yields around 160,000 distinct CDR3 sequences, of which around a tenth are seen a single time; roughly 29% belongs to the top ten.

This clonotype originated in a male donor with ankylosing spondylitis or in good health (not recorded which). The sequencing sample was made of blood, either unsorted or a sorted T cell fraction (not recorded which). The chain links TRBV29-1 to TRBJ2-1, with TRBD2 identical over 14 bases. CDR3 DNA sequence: TGCAGCGCCCCGGGACTAGCGGGGGTATCCTACAATGAGCAGTTCTTC. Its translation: CSAPGLAGVSYNEQFF.